The 30 T cell receptor beta chains below come from one sample, sequenced in a study of Tregs in tolerant kidney transplant recipients. TCRdb's copy holds only in-frame clones and misses some; the assay was immunoSEQ multiplex PCR. This sample contains under 6,000 clones. Related graft donors supplied nonmyeloablative bone marrow transplants, and mixed chimerism was transient. The source material was CD4+ T cells from blood (PBMCs), sampled roughly 15 months after the transplant. Receptors were obtained from a human patient who received a combined kidney and bone marrow transplant. A share of the T cells may be of graft donor origin.

On this clone itself: The CDR3 end is not reached by the read, which stops 3 residues before it; the germline J gene fills it in. The V call is TRBV6-2 or TRBV6-3, the J call TRBJ1-3; D gene unclear. In germline, CDR1 is MNHEY, CDR2 SVGEGT. V lost 9 bases, J lost 5 bases, and 8 bases lay in between. The CDR3 sequence is 11 residues long. CDR3 DNA (partial): TGTGCCAGTACAGCCCGAAACACC. It translates to CASTARNT. The entire CDR3 sequence reads CASTARNTIYF.

CDR3 loop: CSVGGGTSGYEQYF. The part of the CDR3 DNA that was read is TGCAGCGTGGGAGGCGGGACTAGCGGGTACGAG. The chain couples TRBV29-1 to TRBJ2-7, with TRBD2 matching 12 bases. The read finishes 3 residues shy of the CDR3 end, and the germline J gene is used to complete it. V dropped 6 bases and J dropped 4; count of bases not matched to a gene: 7. There are 14 residues in the CDR3. Germline V lookup: CDR1 SQVTM, CDR2 ANQGSEA.

The CDR3 here is CASSLDPGTDTQYF. The DNA read from the CDR3 is TGTGCCAGCAGCTTAGATCCGGGGACAGATACG. The J gene is TRBJ2-3, the V gene TRBV11-3; weak D call: TRBD2 (5 bases). The read ends 3 residues early relative to the CDR3; the germline J gene fills the gap. There are 14 residues in the CDR3. Germline V gene sequence: CDR1 SGHNT, CDR2 YENEEA. V was cut by 0 bases and J by 3 bases, with 7 bases left in between. The entire variable domain, with the rest obtained from reference TRBV11-3 and TRBJ2-3, is as follows: EAGVVQSPRYKIIEKKQPVAFWCNPISGHNTLYWYLQNLGQGPELLIRYENEEAVDDSQLPKDRFSAERLKGVDSTLKIQPAELGDSAVYLCASSLDPGTDTQYFGPGTRLTVL.

Points on this clone: The read gets to within 3 residues of the CDR3 end, and the germline J gene fills in the rest. The rearrangement uses TRBV20-1 and TRBJ2-3, with TRBD2 matching over 12 bases. The V gene end was trimmed by 4 bases and the J gene end by 5 bases; junction bases not matched to a gene: 4. CDR3 size: 14 residues. Germline CDR1 DFQATT, CDR2 SNEGSKA (reference sequence). The CDR3 protein is CSATLAGGLDTQYF. The CDR3 DNA, read in part, is TGCAGTGCTACGCTAGCGGGAGGGCTAGATACG.

Comment on this clone: The CDR3 extends 3 residues past the end of the read, so its final part is completed from the germline J gene. The genes are TRBV2 and TRBJ2-3; 7 bases align to TRBD1. The V and J ends lost 6 bases and 0 bases, in that order; junction bases with no gene match: 6. The CDR3 length is 15 residues. Germline CDR1 and CDR2: SNHLY and FYNNEI. The CDR3 is CASRKNRGSTDTQYF. Incomplete CDR3 DNA: TGTGCCAGCAGAAAAAACAGGGGCAGCACAGATACG.

In regard to this clone: Sequencing ends 3 residues short of the CDR3 end; the germline J gene provides the rest. The rearrangement uses TRBV5-1 and TRBJ2-1, with 7 bases fitting TRBD1. The CDR3 has 15 residues. Germline-derived CDR1 and CDR2 are SGHRS and YFSETQ. V lost 4 bases to trimming and J lost 6 bases; unmatched junction nucleotides: 10. CDR3: CASSAQGLRGNEQFF. CDR3 bases read: TGCGCCAGCAGCGCACAGGGGTTACGGGGCAATGAG.

In terms of frequency, this clone is large (0.1 to 1%). The CDR3 is cut off 3 residues early in the read; its end comes from the germline J gene. The J gene is TRBJ2-1, the V gene TRBV19, with 7 bases matching TRBD1. Germline V gives CDR1 LNHDA, CDR2 SQIVND (reference sequence). The junction had 10 bases not matched to a gene; V was cut back by 6 bases and J by 5 bases. The CDR3 is 15 residues long. The part of the CDR3 DNA that was read is TGTGCCAGTAGAGGGATCGGGCAGGGGGACAATGAG. Protein product: CASRGIGQGDNE. The whole CDR3 reads CASRGIGQGDNEQFF. Full variable domain (rest looked up from reference TRBV19 and TRBJ2-1): DGGITQSPKYLFRKEGQNVTLSCEQNLNHDAMYWYRQDPGQGLRLIYYSQIVNDFQKGDIAEGYSVSREKKESFPLTVTSAQKNPTAFYLCASRGIGQGDNEQFFGPGTRLTVL.

As concerns this clone: The CDR3 end lies 3 residues beyond the end of the read and is filled in from the germline J gene. The genes are TRBV20-1 and TRBJ2-7, with D perhaps matching TRBD2 (6 bases). CDR1 and CDR2 (germline): DFQATT, SNEGSKA (reference sequence). Between the trimmed V and J ends, which lost 3 bases and 0 bases, there was a span of 12 bases. The CDR3 has 14 residues. The covered CDR3 bases are TGCAGTGCTAGCCACCCCGGGGGCTCCTACGAG. As protein: CSASHPGGSYE. The full CDR3 sequence reads CSASHPGGSYEQYF.

With respect to this clone: The CDR3 end falls 3 residues outside the read, so it is completed with the germline J gene. This chain joins TRBV18 and TRBJ2-7; D is perhaps TRBD2 (5 bases). Germline V gene sequence: CDR1 KGHSH, CDR2 LQKENI. Trimming stripped 5 bases from V and 1 base from J, with 9 bases between. The CDR3 contains 13 residues. The CDR3 sequence: CASSASGSYEQYF. The CDR3 DNA, read in part, is TGTGCCAGCTCAGCTTCGGGGTCCTACGAG. The full variable domain, completed using reference TRBV18 and TRBJ2-7, is NAGVMQNPRHLVRRRGQEARLRCSPMKGHSHVYWYRQLPEEGLKFMVYLQKENIIDESGMPKERFSAEFPKEGPSILRIQQVVRGDSAAYFCASSASGSYEQYFGPGTRLTVT.

Of note for this clone: The CDR3 end is not reached by the read, which stops 3 residues before it; the germline J gene fills it in. J is TRBJ1-2 and V is TRBV7-7; no clear D. This CDR3 spans 13 amino acids. CDR1 and CDR2 from the germline V gene are SSHAT and FNYEAQ (reference sequence). CDR3 residues: CASSLAPQYGYTF. CDR3 DNA, as far as it was read: TGTGCCAGCAGCTTAGCCCCACAGTACGGC. The full variable domain, rest sourced from reference TRBV7-7 and TRBJ1-2, is GAGVSQSPRYKVTKRGQDVTLRCDPISSHATLYWYQQALGQGPEFLTYFNYEAQPDKSGLPSDRFSAERPEGSISTLTIQRTEQRDSAMYRCASSLAPQYGYTFGSGTRLTVV.

On this clone itself: The CDR3 extends 3 residues past the end of the read, so its final part is completed from the germline J gene. The V gene is TRBV5-6, the J gene TRBJ1-4; TRBD1 matches at 7 bases. Trimming at V came to 0 bases and at J to 3 bases, leaving 2 bases not matched to a gene. CDR3 length equals 15 residues. CDR1 SGHDT and CDR2 YYEEEE come from the germline V gene. The DNA read from the CDR3 is TGTGCCAGCAGCTTGGGTACAGGGGCTAATGAAAAA. This gives the protein CASSLGTGANEK. The whole CDR3 sequence is CASSLGTGANEKLFF.

In the case of this clone: The read halts 3 residues ahead of the CDR3 end, with the missing end drawn from the germline J gene. This sequence joins TRBV6-2 or TRBV6-3 and TRBJ2-3; D possibly corresponds to TRBD2 (6 bases). Looked up from germline, CDR1 is MNHEY and CDR2 is SVGEGT. The CDR3 spans 14 residues. CDR3 loop: CASSPSAERGSQYF. The sequenced CDR3 bases are TGTGCCAGCAGCCCCTCGGCGGAACGGGGGTCG.

Notes on this clone: The CDR3 end is not reached by the read, which stops 3 residues before it; the germline J gene fills it in. The chain is built from TRBV19 and TRBJ2-3; a possible D gene is TRBD1 (5 bases). The germline V gene encodes CDR1 LNHDA and CDR2 SQIVND (reference sequence). This CDR3 is 14 amino acids long. The ends were cut back, 7 bases at V and 0 bases at J, with 11 bases in the middle. CDR3 loop: CASNNRQSTDTQYF. CDR3 bases read: TGTGCCAGTAATAACAGGCAGAGCACAGATACG.

In the case of this clone: The read finishes 3 residues shy of the CDR3 end, and the germline J gene is used to complete it. The chain joins TRBV2 to TRBJ2-1, with TRBD2 matching over 12 bases. Unmatched junction bases numbered 1, after V lost 5 bases and J lost 5 bases. The CDR3 contains 14 residues. The V gene's germline CDR1 is SNHLY and CDR2 FYNNEI. The CDR3 DNA, read in part, is TGTGCCAGCAGTCGGACTAGCGGGGACAATGAG. Protein sequence: CASSRTSGDNE. Given in full, the CDR3 is CASSRTSGDNEQFF.

The DNA read from the CDR3 is TGCGCCAGCACCACCCCCGGACTTCTTCACACTGAA. Translation gives CASTTPGLLHTE. The entire CDR3 reads CASTTPGLLHTEAFF. The V and J genes are TRBV10-2 and TRBJ1-1; no clear D. The CDR3 extends 3 residues past the end of the read, so its final part is completed from the germline J gene. The CDR3 totals 15 residues. From germline, CDR1 is WSHSY and CDR2 SAAADI. Trimming shortened V by 7 bases and J by 3 bases, and 18 bases separated the two germline ends.

Concerning this clone: The DNA ends 3 residues before the CDR3 does, and the rest of the CDR3 is filled in from the germline J gene. The gene calls are TRBV10-1 and TRBJ1-1; D is uncertain. CDR3 size: 14 residues. CDR1 and CDR2 (germline): WNHNN, SYGVQD (reference sequence). CDR3: CASSESLRSTEAFF. CDR3 DNA (partial): TGCGCCAGCAGTGAATCTCTGCGCTCAACCGAA.

Regarding this clone: Sequencing ends 3 residues short of the CDR3 end; the germline J gene provides the rest. The chain recombines TRBV5-1 with TRBJ2-1; 13 nucleotides align to TRBD2. Germline V CDR1 and CDR2: SGHRS, YFSETQ. The CDR3 spans 17 residues. V dropped 3 bases and J dropped 0; count of bases not matched to a gene: 3. The sequenced CDR3 bases are TGCGCCAGCAGCTGGACTAGCGGGGGCAGCTCCTACAATGAG. Amino acid sequence: CASSWTSGGSSYNE. The entire CDR3 protein reads CASSWTSGGSSYNEQFF.

Here the CDR3 reads CASSDLLASSYEQYF. The sequenced part of the CDR3 DNA is TGTGCCAGCAGTGATCTACTAGCGAGCTCCTACGAG. The chain has TRBV2 and TRBJ2-7; TRBD2 matches 7 bases. The CDR3 extends 3 residues past the end of the read, so its final part is completed from the germline J gene. In germline, CDR1 is SNHLY, CDR2 FYNNEI. This CDR3 spans 15 amino acids. Unmatched junction bases numbered 5, after V lost 3 bases and J lost 0 bases.

In the case of this clone: The read halts 3 residues ahead of the CDR3 end, with the missing end drawn from the germline J gene. This rearrangement joins TRBV7-9 to TRBJ2-7; TRBD2 is a possible D gene (5 bases). Trimming left V 4 bases short and J 4 bases short, with 11 bases between. The CDR3 sequence is 13 residues long. The V gene's germline CDR1 is SEHNR and CDR2 FQNEAQ (reference sequence). CDR3 region: CASSSSGGYEQYF. The DNA read from the CDR3 is TGTGCCAGCAGCTCCAGCGGAGGATACGAG.

By frequency, this clone registers medium-sized. The sequence runs out 3 residues before the end of the CDR3; the remainder is reconstructed from the germline J gene. The chain uses TRBV20-1 and TRBJ2-2, with 8 bases lining up with TRBD2. The CDR3 loop spans 14 amino acids. V was clipped by 2 bases and J by 6 bases; unmatched bases: 5. CDR1 is DFQATT and CDR2 is SNEGSKA in the germline V gene (reference sequence). The DNA read from the CDR3 is TGCAGTGCTAGACCGGGACTAGTGCCCGGGGAG. It translates to CSARPGLVPGE. The entire CDR3 reads CSARPGLVPGELFF.

Concerning this clone itself: Read coverage stops 3 residues before the CDR3 terminus; the germline J gene supplies the remainder. The gene calls are TRBV19 and TRBJ2-2; perhaps TRBD2 as D (5 bases). This CDR3 has 13 amino acids. Germline CDR1 and CDR2: LNHDA and SQIVND (reference sequence). The V gene lost 6 bases and the J gene lost 5 bases, with 10 bases spanning the gap. CDR3 DNA, as far as it was read: TGTGCCAGTAGCCGAGGGTTTACCGGGGAG. Translation: CASSRGFTGE. The entire CDR3 is CASSRGFTGELFF.

As concerns this clone: With the read ending 3 residues before the CDR3 end, the germline J gene is used to fill in that end. V and J are TRBV5-4 and TRBJ2-3; 7 positions match TRBD2. J was trimmed by 3 bases and V by 5 bases; bases with no gene match: 0. This CDR3 is 12 amino acids long. CDR1 is SGHNT and CDR2 is YYREEE in the germline V gene (reference sequence). The covered CDR3 bases are TGTGCCAGCAGGCGGGAGACAGATACG. Translating gives CASRRETDT. The full CDR3 is CASRRETDTQYF.

Worth noting for this clone: The read falls 3 residues short of the CDR3 end, and the missing part is taken from the germline J gene. V is TRBV15 and J is TRBJ2-7; possibly TRBD2 for D (6 bases). Trimming pared 3 bases from V and 6 bases from J, leaving 12 bases between. Germline V gives CDR1 LNHNV, CDR2 YYDKDF (reference sequence). This CDR3 is built from 13 residues. This CDR3 is CATSRGLRLEQYF. The part of the CDR3 DNA that was read is TGTGCCACCAGCAGGGGACTCCGACTCGAG.

Worth noting for this clone: The read gets to within 3 residues of the CDR3 end, and the germline J gene fills in the rest. This chain links TRBV6-4 with TRBJ2-3; 13 bases match TRBD2. The CDR3 totals 16 residues. V lost 6 bases and J lost 1; bases outside the gene matches: 4. Germline V CDR1 and CDR2: MRHNA, SNTAGT. Partial CDR3 DNA: TGTGCCAGCAGCCGCGGACTAGCGGGGGGCACAGATACG. Protein: CASSRGLAGGTDT. The complete CDR3 reads CASSRGLAGGTDTQYF.

CDR3: CASSMRGAGYNEQFF. CDR3 bases read: TGTGCCAGTAGTATGCGGGGGGCGGGGTACAATGAG. The chain combines TRBV19 with TRBJ2-1; 8 bases fit TRBD2. With the read ending 3 residues before the CDR3 end, the germline J gene is used to fill in that end. CDR1 and CDR2 (germline): LNHDA, SQIVND (reference sequence). The CDR3 consists of 15 residues. The J segment lost 4 bases and the V segment lost 3 bases, leaving 5 bases of the junction unmatched.

Regarding this clone: The read ends 3 residues shy of where the CDR3 ends; the end is completed using the germline J gene. The rearrangement links TRBV7-2 to TRBJ1-5; D is possibly TRBD1 (5 bases). This CDR3 region has 15 residues. Per germline, CDR1 SGHTA and CDR2 FQGNSA. V lost 5 bases and J 3 bases, leaving 14 bases between the germline ends. CDR3 loop: CASSLAGTLNQPQHF. The covered CDR3 bases are TGTGCCAGCAGCCTTGCCGGGACTCTCAATCAGCCC.

Details on this clone: The read terminates 3 residues before the CDR3 end, so the remaining end is supplied by the germline J gene. This chain connects TRBV2 to TRBJ2-5; D possibly corresponds to TRBD2 (6 bases). Trimming removed 1 base from V and 5 bases from J, with 14 bases in between. The CDR3 totals 15 residues. Germline V CDR1 and CDR2: SNHLY, FYNNEI. The CDR3 reads CASSEDLGRGETQYF. Incomplete CDR3 DNA: TGTGCCAGCAGTGAAGACCTGGGCCGGGGGGAGACC.

As concerns this clone: The read ends 3 residues shy of where the CDR3 ends; the end is completed using the germline J gene. This chain connects TRBV20-1 to TRBJ1-4; TRBD1 might be the D (5 bases). CDR3 length: 14 residues. The V end was cut by 0 bases, the J end by 7 bases, with 12 bases between. Germline V gene sequence: CDR1 DFQATT, CDR2 SNEGSKA (reference sequence). The CDR3 sequence is CSAREGGLGEKLFF. The sequenced part of the CDR3 DNA is TGCAGTGCTAGAGAGGGGGGTCTGGGTGAAAAA.

A note on this clone: The CDR3 end is not reached by the read, which stops 3 residues before it; the germline J gene fills it in. The chain is built from TRBV20-1 and TRBJ2-7; 8 bases agree with TRBD1. After removal of 5 bases from V and 2 bases from J, the junction contained 11 bases not matched to a gene. CDR1 is DFQATT and CDR2 is SNEGSKA in the germline V gene (reference sequence). The CDR3 consists of 15 residues. CDR3 loop: CSAPPSTGVAYEQYF. The covered CDR3 bases are TGCAGTGCTCCCCCCTCGACAGGGGTGGCCTACGAG.

The CDR3 DNA, read in part, is TGTGCCAGTAGTCCTCTTTACGGGAATAGGGGTGAG. Translated, it gives CASSPLYGNRGE. The full-length CDR3 reads as CASSPLYGNRGEQFF. The chain carries TRBV19 and TRBJ2-1; D assignment may be TRBD1 or TRBD2 (5 bases each). The read is 3 residues too short to cover the CDR3 end, so that end is filled in from the germline J gene. The CDR3 runs 15 residues. Per the germline V gene, CDR1 is LNHDA and CDR2 is SQIVND (reference sequence). V lost 5 bases and J lost 9, with 20 bases in between.